These 28 T cell receptor beta chains originate from one sample sequenced in a study of shared clonotypes between healthy human individuals. Naive CD8 cells, CD45RO-negative and positively selected for CCR7, excluded terminally differentiated effector memory CD45RA+ cells. Libraries were prepared by immunoSEQ multiplex PCR; TCRdb keeps only in-frame clonotypes and omits some of them. Among some 2 million clones, less than 95% were seen once, and the ten largest hold approximately 1%. Sequenced input: naive CD8+ T cells sorted from blood. These receptors were obtained from a young man in good health.

The chain employs TRBV4-3 and TRBJ2-7; D ambiguous. Trimming took off 1 base at V and 3 bases at J, with 7 bases between the two ends. CDR1 and CDR2 (germline): LGHNA, YSLEER. This CDR3 contains 13 residues. Here the CDR3 DNA reads TGCGCCAGCAGCCAAGGACATTTCTACGAGCAGTACTTC. Amino acids: CASSQGHFYEQYF.

The chain couples TRBV5-1 to TRBJ2-7; D may be TRBD1 or TRBD2 (5 bases each). CDR1 and CDR2 (germline): SGHRS, YFSETQ. V lost 3 bases and J lost 3, with 13 bases in between. There are 14 residues in the CDR3. The CDR3 bases are TGCGCCAGCAGCTACGTAGAGGGGAGCTACGAGCAGTACTTC. Translated: CASSYVEGSYEQYF.

V is TRBV11-2 and J is TRBJ2-7; tentative D call: TRBD1 (5 bases). Looked up from germline, CDR1 is SGHAT and CDR2 is FQNNGV. The CDR3 extends over 15 amino acids. Trimming pared 0 bases from V and 3 bases from J, leaving 12 bases between. In DNA form, the CDR3 reads TGTGCCAGCAGCTTAGATAGACAGATTATCTACGAGCAGTACTTC. It codes for CASSLDRQIIYEQYF.

V and J are TRBV9 and TRBJ2-3; D is possibly TRBD1 or TRBD2 (6 bases each). The CDR3 spans 14 residues. Trimming took off 3 bases at V and 2 bases at J, with 10 bases between the two ends. The germline CDR1 and CDR2 sequences are SGDLS and YYNGEE. CDR3 region: CASSEGGNTDTQYF. CDR3 coding DNA: TGTGCCAGCAGCGAGGGGGGTAACACAGATACGCAGTATTTT.

The chain recombines TRBV4-1 with TRBJ2-3, with 10 bases aligning to TRBD2. The V and J ends lost 4 bases and 6 bases, in that order; junction bases with no gene match: 10. CDR3 length equals 16 residues. Looked up from germline, CDR1 is MGHRA and CDR2 is YSYEKL. CDR3 amino acids: CASSPVERGGHDTQYF. As DNA, the CDR3 is TGCGCCAGCAGCCCCGTGGAGCGGGGGGGCCACGATACGCAGTATTTT.

As concerns this clone: In the same sample, other DNA sequences code for this CDR3. The V call is TRBV6-5, the J call TRBJ1-5; 7 nucleotides line up with TRBD1. Germline CDR1 is MNHEY and CDR2 is SVGAGI. The CDR3 extends over 14 amino acids. J lost 5 bases, V lost 0 bases, and 1 base had no gene match. In DNA, the CDR3 is TGTGCCAGCAGTTACTCCAGGGGGGATCAGCCCCAGCATTTT. Translation: CASSYSRGDQPQHF.

This clone is a singleton in its sample. The chain couples TRBV9 to TRBJ1-4; a weak D match, TRBD1 (6 bases). Germline CDR1 reads SGDLS; CDR2 reads YYNGEE. This CDR3 is 14 amino acids long. V shed 4 bases and J shed 6 bases, with 13 bases lying between them. CDR3 nucleotides: TGTGCCAGCAGCTCCTCGGGGGGCGATGAAAAACTGTTTTTT. It yields the protein CASSSSGGDEKLFF.

The chain is built from TRBV10-1 and TRBJ1-1; no clear D gene. V lost 0 bases, J lost 0 bases, and 8 bases lay in between. This CDR3 contains 15 residues. CDR1 is WNHNN, CDR2 SYGVQD, per germline (reference sequence). CDR3 in amino acids: CASSESRILNTEAFF. The CDR3, as DNA: TGCGCCAGCAGTGAGTCGAGGATTTTGAACACTGAAGCTTTCTTT.

The rearrangement uses TRBV28 and TRBJ2-7, with D hard to call. The V gene lost 2 bases and the J gene lost 4 bases, with 12 bases spanning the gap. This CDR3 comprises 14 residues. Germline V gives CDR1 MDHEN, CDR2 SYDVKM. The CDR3 loop reads CASSLRTTWYEQYF. In DNA form, the CDR3 reads TGTGCCAGCAGTTTACGGACGACCTGGTACGAGCAGTACTTC.

This clone was counted between two and nine times. The chain is built from TRBV19 and TRBJ1-1; maybe TRBD1 (5 bases). The germline V gene has CDR1 LNHDA and CDR2 SQIVND (reference sequence). V gave up 5 bases and J gave up 7 bases, with 8 bases separating them. The CDR3 has 11 residues. CDR3 amino acids: CASSGTYEAFF. In DNA, the CDR3 is TGTGCCAGTAGTGGGACGTATGAAGCTTTCTTT.

The J gene is TRBJ1-1, the V gene TRBV4-1; D call uncertain. The CDR3 covers 16 residues. V gave up 4 bases and J gave up 3 bases, with 18 bases separating them. Germline V gene sequence: CDR1 MGHRA, CDR2 YSYEKL. Written as DNA, the CDR3 is TGCGCCAGCAGCCCCCCACTCAACAGCTACTACACTGAAGCTTTCTTT. Encoded protein: CASSPPLNSYYTEAFF.

The chain joins TRBV7-9 to TRBJ1-4, with TRBD1 identical over 8 bases. J gave up 6 bases and V 4 bases, and 16 bases lay outside the gene matches. The CDR3 extends over 18 amino acids. CDR1 and CDR2 from the germline V gene are SEHNR and FQNEAQ (reference sequence). CDR3 loop: CASSSPLPQGAGDEKLFF. The CDR3 DNA sequence: TGTGCCAGCAGCTCGCCCCTCCCTCAGGGGGCAGGCGATGAAAAACTGTTTTTT.

The genes are TRBV9 and TRBJ2-7; tentative D call: TRBD1 (6 bases). The ends were cut back, 0 bases at V and 5 bases at J, with 15 bases in the middle. The V gene's germline CDR1 is SGDLS and CDR2 YYNGEE. The CDR3 length is 15 residues. The CDR3 sequence: CASSVAGTGRDEQYF. In DNA form, the CDR3 reads TGTGCCAGCAGCGTAGCTGGAACAGGGCGTGACGAGCAGTACTTC.

This chain joins TRBV27 and TRBJ2-1, with 13 bases aligning to TRBD2. CDR1 is MNHEY and CDR2 is SMNVEV in the germline V gene (reference sequence). The CDR3 sequence is 20 residues long. V was clipped by 0 bases and J by 6 bases; unmatched bases: 14. The CDR3 sequence is CASSLSIPGLAGKLGNEQFF. Written as DNA, the CDR3 is TGTGCCAGCAGTTTATCGATACCGGGACTAGCGGGAAAATTGGGCAATGAGCAGTTCTTC.

The genes are TRBV15 and TRBJ2-7; either TRBD1 or TRBD2 may supply D (6 bases each). V was cut by 5 bases and J by 1 base, with 12 bases left in between. The CDR3 is 14 amino acids. CDR1 LNHNV and CDR2 YYDKDF come from the germline V gene (reference sequence). CDR3 coding DNA: TGTGCCACCAGCGCGGGACACGGTTCCTACGAGCAGTACTTC. As protein: CATSAGHGSYEQYF.

The chain recombines TRBV7-8 with TRBJ2-7; D is unresolved. The germline V and J ends were trimmed by 5 bases and 1 base, with 15 bases remaining between them. The CDR3 has 15 residues. The germline V gene encodes CDR1 SGHVS and CDR2 FQNEAQ. The CDR3 region is CASSPGRIPSYEQYF. CDR3 bases: TGTGCCAGCAGCCCTGGACGTATCCCATCCTACGAGCAGTACTTC.

V and J are TRBV4-1 and TRBJ2-1; 8 bases line up with TRBD2. Germline-derived CDR1 and CDR2 are MGHRA and YSYEKL. This CDR3 contains 14 residues. V shed 3 bases, J shed 2 bases, and the junction held 0 bases outside the gene matches. DNA for the CDR3: TGCGCCAGCAGCCAGGGACTAGCCTACAATGAGCAGTTCTTC. Translating gives CASSQGLAYNEQFF.

This chain connects TRBV19 to TRBJ1-1, with D perhaps TRBD1 (5 bases). Germline lookup yields CDR1 LNHDA and CDR2 SQIVND (reference sequence). The V end was cut by 7 bases, the J end by 0 bases, with 12 bases between. The CDR3 is made up of 14 amino acids. For the CDR3, the DNA is TGTGCCAGTAACCAGGGTACGCTGAACACTGAAGCTTTCTTT. Translation gives CASNQGTLNTEAFF.

This chain uses TRBV9 with TRBJ1-1, with 10 bases lining up with TRBD1. CDR3 length: 16 amino acids. J gave up 0 bases and V 1 base, and 3 bases lay outside the gene matches. Germline CDR1 and CDR2: SGDLS and YYNGEE. CDR3 in DNA: TGTGCCAGCAGCGTAAGGGACAGGGGTTTGAACACTGAAGCTTTCTTT. Its translation is CASSVRDRGLNTEAFF.

The chain has TRBV4-2 and TRBJ1-2; a possible D gene is TRBD1 (6 bases). Germline-derived CDR1 and CDR2 are LGHNA and YNFKEQ. Trimming left V 0 bases short and J 7 bases short, with 15 bases between. The CDR3 totals 15 residues. The CDR3 loop is CASSQDRGPGGGYTF. CDR3 in DNA: TGTGCCAGCAGCCAAGACAGGGGCCCCGGGGGTGGCTACACCTTC.

Of note for this clone: Other DNA sequences from this sample encode an identical CDR3 as well. The chain employs TRBV27 and TRBJ1-5; no clear D. Trimming took off 2 bases at V and 5 bases at J, with 7 bases between the two ends. Germline lookup yields CDR1 MNHEY and CDR2 SMNVEV (reference sequence). The CDR3 contains 13 residues. CDR3 coding DNA: TGTGCCAGCAGTTTAGGGAGGGATCAGCCCCAGCATTTT. Translating gives CASSLGRDQPQHF.

CDR3: CAVGDTEAFF. DNA for the CDR3: TGTGCCGTAGGTGATACTGAAGCTTTCTTT. The chain has TRBV7-9 and TRBJ1-1; D not certain. CDR1 is SEHNR and CDR2 is FQNEAQ in the germline V gene (reference sequence). This CDR3 has 10 residues. Trimming shortened V by 11 bases and J by 5 bases, and 9 bases separated the two germline ends.

The chain recombines TRBV9 with TRBJ2-7; 8 positions agree with TRBD1. Germline V gives CDR1 SGDLS, CDR2 YYNGEE. The CDR3 length is 14 residues. With 3 bases clipped from V and 3 bases from J, the junction kept 5 bases outside the gene matches. The CDR3: CASSDGQGDYEQYF. DNA of the CDR3: TGTGCCAGCAGCGACGGACAGGGTGACTACGAGCAGTACTTC. The variable domain in full, with the rest retrieved from reference TRBV9 and TRBJ2-7, is DSGVTQTPKHLITATGQRVTLRCSPRSGDLSVYWYQQSLDQGLQFLIQYYNGEERAKGNILERFSAQQFPDLHSELNLSSLELGDSALYFCASSDGQGDYEQYFGPGTRLTVT.

The chain uses TRBV7-9 and TRBJ2-2; D perhaps matches TRBD1 (5 bases). V lost 1 base, J lost 6 bases, and 12 bases lay in between. This CDR3 spans 15 amino acids. Germline V lookup: CDR1 SEHNR, CDR2 FQNEAQ (reference sequence). CDR3 sequence reads: CASSLEGHVPGELFF. The CDR3 DNA follows: TGTGCCAGCAGCTTAGAAGGACACGTCCCCGGGGAGCTGTTTTTT.

The chain combines TRBV7-2 with TRBJ1-2, with D uncertain. CDR1 is SGHTA, CDR2 FQGNSA, per germline. The CDR3 contains 15 residues. Deletions cut 5 bases from V and 1 base from J, with 14 bases between. The CDR3 nucleotides read TGTGCCAGCAGCCCCTGGACGGCTGATAACTATGGCTACACCTTC. Residues: CASSPWTADNYGYTF. The full variable domain, rest sourced from reference TRBV7-2 and TRBJ1-2, is GAGVSQSPSNKVTEKGKDVELRCDPISGHTALYWYRQSLGQGLEFLIYFQGNSAPDKSGLPSDRFSAERTGGSVSTLTIQRTQQEDSAVYLCASSPWTADNYGYTFGSGTRLTVV.

The genes are TRBV19 and TRBJ1-6; D unresolved. Germline lookup yields CDR1 LNHDA and CDR2 SQIVND (reference sequence). The CDR3 runs to 16 residues. Trimming took off 4 bases at V and 1 base at J, with 11 bases between the two ends. CDR3 coding DNA: TGTGCCAGTAGTAAAGTGGGATCGTCCTATAATTCACCCCTCCACTTT. This sequence encodes CASSKVGSSYNSPLHF. Full variable domain (remainder filled in from reference TRBV19 and TRBJ1-6): DGGITQSPKYLFRKEGQNVTLSCEQNLNHDAMYWYRQDPGQGLRLIYYSQIVNDFQKGDIAEGYSVSREKKESFPLTVTSAQKNPTAFYLCASSKVGSSYNSPLHFGNGTRLTVT.

In DNA, the CDR3 is TGTGCCAGCAGTCGTGGGGCGGTCCCCGATGAGCAGTTCTTC. This translates into CASSRGAVPDEQFF. The chain recombines TRBV28 with TRBJ2-1, with TRBD1 as a possible D gene (5 bases). The V and J ends lost 5 bases and 8 bases respectively, with 16 bases between them. Germline V lookup: CDR1 MDHEN, CDR2 SYDVKM. This CDR3 has 14 residues.

In this sample, this clone turned up once. The chain uses TRBV6-6 and TRBJ1-2; TRBD1 is a possible D gene (5 bases). The germline CDR1 and CDR2 sequences are MNHNY and SVGAGI (reference sequence). Trimming removed 2 bases at V and 4 bases at J, with 11 bases between. This CDR3 region has 14 residues. The CDR3 nucleotides are TGTGCCAGCAGTTACGGCGGGGCTACCTATGGCTACACCTTC. This gives the protein CASSYGGATYGYTF.